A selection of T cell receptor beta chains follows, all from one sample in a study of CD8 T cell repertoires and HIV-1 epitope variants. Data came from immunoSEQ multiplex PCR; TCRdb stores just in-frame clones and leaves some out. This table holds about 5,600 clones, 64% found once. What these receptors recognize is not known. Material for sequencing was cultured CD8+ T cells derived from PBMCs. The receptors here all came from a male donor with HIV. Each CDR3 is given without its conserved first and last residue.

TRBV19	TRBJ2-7	ASSRTGEQY
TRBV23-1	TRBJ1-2	ASSRPDLGPYGYT
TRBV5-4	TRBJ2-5	ASSLRLAGETQY
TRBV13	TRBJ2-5	ASSLSWVRGEDKETQY
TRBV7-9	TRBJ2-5	ASSLGGGPQETQY
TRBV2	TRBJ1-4	AWGGQTNEKLF
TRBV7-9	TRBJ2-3	ASSFSSGGYTDTQY
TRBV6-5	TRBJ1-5	ASSSKTGNQPQH
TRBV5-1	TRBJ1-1	ASSLARDTEAF
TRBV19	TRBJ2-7	ASSMGGGYEQY
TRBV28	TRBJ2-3	ASRQDFDTDTQY
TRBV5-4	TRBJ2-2	ASSFKGRGELF
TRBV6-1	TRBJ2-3	ASSEGTGETDTQY
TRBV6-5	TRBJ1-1	ASSPDRIGTEAF
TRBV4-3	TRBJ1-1	ASSQGGRNTEAF
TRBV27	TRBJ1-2	ASSLSTGVYGYT
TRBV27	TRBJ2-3	ASSYSGGAADTQY
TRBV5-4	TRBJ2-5	ASSLAMAETQY
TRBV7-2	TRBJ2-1	ASSLVGGAYNEQF
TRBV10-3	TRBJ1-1	AIRPGGNTEAF
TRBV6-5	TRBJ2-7	ASSYEVNYEQY
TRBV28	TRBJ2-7	ASRLAASYEQY
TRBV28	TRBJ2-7	ASSSDVSAYEQY
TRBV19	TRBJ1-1	ASSPGPVGDEAF
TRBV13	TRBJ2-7	ASSSSESSYEQY
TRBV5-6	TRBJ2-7	ASSLVFSQAAHEQY
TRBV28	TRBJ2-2	ASSPRWSGELF
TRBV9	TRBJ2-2	ASSGRGDTGELF
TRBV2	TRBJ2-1	ASRPGAVGF
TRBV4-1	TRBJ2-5	ASSQLDSVQETQY
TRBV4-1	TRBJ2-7	ASSQEVPGEQY
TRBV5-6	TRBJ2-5	ASTQESSETQY
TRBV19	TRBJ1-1	ASSMMTAGTTEAF
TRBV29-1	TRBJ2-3	STRQGKDTQY
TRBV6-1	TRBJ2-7	ASRQGASSYEQY
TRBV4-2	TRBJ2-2	ASSQVVDTGELF
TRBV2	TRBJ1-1	ASSEASGGRGAF